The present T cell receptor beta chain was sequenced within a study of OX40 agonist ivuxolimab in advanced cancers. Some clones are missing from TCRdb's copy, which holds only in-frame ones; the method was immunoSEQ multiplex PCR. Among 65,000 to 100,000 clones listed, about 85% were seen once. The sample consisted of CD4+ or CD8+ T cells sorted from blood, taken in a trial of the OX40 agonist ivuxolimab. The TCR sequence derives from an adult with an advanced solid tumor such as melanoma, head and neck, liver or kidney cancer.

This chain's CDR3 is CASSTPTGSSTDTQYF. The CDR3 nucleotides are TGTGCCAGCAGCACCCCGACAGGGAGTAGCACAGATACGCAGTATTTT. This rearrangement joins TRBV7-9 to TRBJ2-3, with 7 nucleotides matching TRBD1. This CDR3 spans 16 amino acids. Unmatched junction bases numbered 8, after V lost 5 bases and J lost 0 bases. Germline lookup yields CDR1 SEHNR and CDR2 FQNEAQ (reference sequence).